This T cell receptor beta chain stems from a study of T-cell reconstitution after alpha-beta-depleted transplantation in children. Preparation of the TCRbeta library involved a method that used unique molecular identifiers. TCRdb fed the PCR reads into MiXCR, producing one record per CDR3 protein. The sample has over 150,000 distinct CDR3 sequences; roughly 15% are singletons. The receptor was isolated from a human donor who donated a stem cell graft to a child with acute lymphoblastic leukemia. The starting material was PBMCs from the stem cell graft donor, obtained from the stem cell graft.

The CDR3 reads CASSLVSSRAIEETQYF. CDR3 nucleotides: TGTGCCAGCAGCTTAGTTTCTAGTCGGGCTATCGAAGAGACCCAGTACTTC. The chain couples TRBV7-9 to TRBJ2-5; no firm D call. Germline V gene sequence: CDR1 SEHNR, CDR2 FQNEAQ (reference sequence). The CDR3 contains 17 residues. V lost 1 base to trimming and J lost 3 bases, with 18 bases between them.